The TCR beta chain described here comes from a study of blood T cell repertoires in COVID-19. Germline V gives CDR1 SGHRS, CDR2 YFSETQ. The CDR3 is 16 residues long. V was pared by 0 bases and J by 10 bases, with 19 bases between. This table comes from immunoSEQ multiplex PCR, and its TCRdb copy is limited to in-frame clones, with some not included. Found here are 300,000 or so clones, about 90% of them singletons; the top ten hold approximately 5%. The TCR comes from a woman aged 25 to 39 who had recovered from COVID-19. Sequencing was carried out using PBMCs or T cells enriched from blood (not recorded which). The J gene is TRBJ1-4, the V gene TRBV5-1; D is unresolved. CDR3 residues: CASSLESPGVGGKLFF. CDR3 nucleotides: TGCGCCAGCAGCTTGGAGTCTCCTGGGGTAGGAGGAAAACTGTTTTTT.